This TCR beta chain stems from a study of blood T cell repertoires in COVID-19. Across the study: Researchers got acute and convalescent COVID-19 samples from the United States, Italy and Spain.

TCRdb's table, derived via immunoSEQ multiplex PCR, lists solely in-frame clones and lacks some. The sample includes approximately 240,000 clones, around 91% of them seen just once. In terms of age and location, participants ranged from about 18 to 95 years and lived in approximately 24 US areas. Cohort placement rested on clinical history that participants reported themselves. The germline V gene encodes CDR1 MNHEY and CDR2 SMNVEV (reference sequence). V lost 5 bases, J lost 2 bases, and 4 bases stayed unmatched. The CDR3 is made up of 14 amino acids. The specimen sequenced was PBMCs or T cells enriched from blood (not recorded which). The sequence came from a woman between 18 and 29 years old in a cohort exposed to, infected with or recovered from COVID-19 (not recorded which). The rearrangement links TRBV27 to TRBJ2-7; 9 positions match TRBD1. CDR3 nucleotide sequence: TGTGCCAGCAGTCCCAACAGGGGGCCCTACGAGCAGTACTTC. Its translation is CASSPNRGPYEQYF.